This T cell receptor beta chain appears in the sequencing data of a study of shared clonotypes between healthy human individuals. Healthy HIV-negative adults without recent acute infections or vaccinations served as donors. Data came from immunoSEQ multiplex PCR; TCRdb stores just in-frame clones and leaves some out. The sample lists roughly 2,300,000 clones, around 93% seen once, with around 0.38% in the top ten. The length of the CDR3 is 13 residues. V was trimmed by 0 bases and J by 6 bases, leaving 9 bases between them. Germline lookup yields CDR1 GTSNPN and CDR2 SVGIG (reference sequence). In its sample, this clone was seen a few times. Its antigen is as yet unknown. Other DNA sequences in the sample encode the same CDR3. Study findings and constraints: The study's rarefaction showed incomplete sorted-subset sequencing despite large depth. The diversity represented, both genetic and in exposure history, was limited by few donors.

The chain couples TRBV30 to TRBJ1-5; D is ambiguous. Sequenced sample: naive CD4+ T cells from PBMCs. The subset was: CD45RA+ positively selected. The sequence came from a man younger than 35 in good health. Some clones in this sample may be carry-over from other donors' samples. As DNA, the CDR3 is TGTGCCTGGAGTGTATCAGGCCGTCAGCCCCAGCATTTT. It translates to CAWSVSGRQPQHF.